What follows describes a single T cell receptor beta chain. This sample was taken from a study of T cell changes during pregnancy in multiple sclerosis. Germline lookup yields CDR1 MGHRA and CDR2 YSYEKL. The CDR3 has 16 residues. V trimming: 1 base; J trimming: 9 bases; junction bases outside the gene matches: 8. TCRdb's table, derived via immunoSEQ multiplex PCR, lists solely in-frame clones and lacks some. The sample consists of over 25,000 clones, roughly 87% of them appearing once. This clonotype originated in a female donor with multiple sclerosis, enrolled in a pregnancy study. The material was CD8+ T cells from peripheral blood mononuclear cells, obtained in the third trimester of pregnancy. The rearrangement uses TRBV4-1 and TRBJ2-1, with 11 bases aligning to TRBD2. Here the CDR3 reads CASSQGLAGSTGEQFF. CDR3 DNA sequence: TGCGCCAGCAGCCAAGGACTAGCGGGGAGTACGGGTGAGCAGTTCTTC.